Below are 27 T cell receptor beta chains sequenced from a single sample in a study of blood T cell repertoires in COVID-19. The protocol was immunoSEQ multiplex PCR, while the TCRdb copy is restricted to in-frame clones and leaves out a portion. The sample lists roughly 170,000 clones; less than 85% were seen once. Sequenced input: PBMCs or T cells enriched from blood (not recorded which). These TCRs come from a man aged 60 to 69 who had recovered from COVID-19.

This chain joins TRBV5-1 and TRBJ1-1; 7 positions match TRBD1. There are 16 residues in the CDR3. V was pared by 4 bases and J by 5 bases, with 14 bases of the junction left unmatched. Per germline, CDR1 SGHRS and CDR2 YFSETQ. The CDR3 DNA reads TGCGCCAGCAGCCAGGAGGGGGCCCCAATGGGGACTGAAGCTTTCTTT. It codes for CASSQEGAPMGTEAFF.

The J gene is TRBJ2-7, the V gene TRBV6-5; unclear D gene. This CDR3 region has 12 residues. With 3 bases removed from V and 2 bases from J, the gap between germline ends came to 5 bases. Germline CDR1 is MNHEY and CDR2 is SVGAGI. The CDR3 reads CASSYRAYEQYF. CDR3 DNA sequence: TGTGCCAGCAGTTATCGAGCCTACGAGCAGTACTTC.

This chain connects TRBV18 to TRBJ1-1, with TRBD1 identical over 9 bases. CDR1 and CDR2 (germline): KGHSH, LQKENI. CDR3 length equals 14 residues. V lost 5 bases and J lost 1; bases outside the gene matches: 2. CDR3 protein: CASSWTGENTEAFF. For the CDR3, the DNA is TGTGCCAGCTCATGGACAGGGGAGAACACTGAAGCTTTCTTT.

This clone was observed a single time. The J gene is TRBJ2-3, the V gene TRBV21-1; TRBD1, the D gene given by the table, was not confirmed from the DNA. TRBV21-1 is described as a pseudogene. The CDR3 has 16 amino acids. This CDR3 reads CASSKLGRASTDTQYF. The CDR3 bases are TGTGCCAGCAGCAAACTAGGCAGGGCTAGCACAGATACGCAGTATTTT.

V gene TRBV28 combines with J gene TRBJ2-7; 7 bases align to TRBD1. There are 15 residues in the CDR3. Trimming took 5 bases from V and 2 from J; bases not matched to a gene: 9. Germline V gene data show CDR1 as MDHEN and CDR2 as SYDVKM. CDR3 loop: CASSVTGKVTYEQYF. DNA for the CDR3: TGTGCCAGCAGTGTGACAGGGAAGGTGACCTACGAGCAGTACTTC.

The chain joins TRBV3-1 (or the pseudogene TRBV3-2) to TRBJ1-2; D call uncertain. CDR1 LGHDT and CDR2 YNNKEL come from the germline V gene (reference sequence). Trimming removed 0 bases at V and 2 bases at J, with 13 bases between. The CDR3 totals 16 residues. CDR3 in amino acids: CASSQDRPGVNYGYTF. CDR3 bases: TGTGCCAGCAGCCAAGATCGCCCGGGTGTGAACTATGGCTACACCTTC.

The gene calls are TRBV19 and TRBJ2-5; the D gene is possibly TRBD1 (6 bases). The CDR3 runs 16 residues. Germline lookup yields CDR1 LNHDA and CDR2 SQIVND (reference sequence). Trimming pared 3 bases from V and 0 bases from J, leaving 14 bases between. The CDR3 DNA reads as TGTGCCAGTAGTATGCCGACAGGCCCGTACCAAGAGACCCAGTACTTC. Residues: CASSMPTGPYQETQYF.

The chain is built from TRBV10-3 and TRBJ2-1; the D gene is possibly TRBD2 (5 bases). V lost 8 bases, J lost 6 bases, and 20 bases lay in between. CDR3 size: 15 residues. Germline assignment: CDR1 ENHRY and CDR2 SYGVKD. The CDR3 DNA follows: TGTGCCATCGAGCCGAGGTGGGGAGAGACCAATGAGCAGTTCTTC. It yields the protein CAIEPRWGETNEQFF.

The rearrangement links TRBV9 to TRBJ2-1; TRBD1 is a possible D gene (7 bases). Germline V gene lookup returns CDR1 SGDLS and CDR2 YYNGEE. The V end lost 0 bases, the J end lost 10 bases, and 14 bases lay between the germline ends. This CDR3 is 14 amino acids long. The CDR3 loop reads CASSVVWGDSEQFF. CDR3 nucleotides: TGTGCCAGCAGCGTAGTGTGGGGGGACAGCGAGCAGTTCTTC.

The chain carries TRBV6-6 and TRBJ1-4; 7 bases map to TRBD1. Germline CDR1 is MNHNY and CDR2 is SVGAGI (reference sequence). CDR3 size: 15 residues. V shed 1 base, J shed 8 bases, and the junction held 7 bases outside the gene matches. The CDR3 protein is CASSYFGQVGEKLFF. The CDR3 coding sequence is TGTGCCAGCAGTTACTTCGGACAGGTGGGAGAAAAACTGTTTTTT.

The gene calls are TRBV18 and TRBJ2-1; 15 bases agree with TRBD2. The CDR3 has 16 amino acids. The V and J ends lost 3 bases and 8 bases, in that order; junction bases with no gene match: 5. Germline CDR1 KGHSH, CDR2 LQKENI. In DNA, the CDR3 is TGTGCCAGCTCACCCCCTGGACTAGCGGGAGGGCATGAGCAGTTCTTC. Residues: CASSPPGLAGGHEQFF.

CDR3 amino acids: CASSRGYEQYF. The CDR3 DNA sequence: TGTGCCAGCAGCAGGGGGTACGAGCAGTACTTC. The gene calls are TRBV3-1 (or the pseudogene TRBV3-2) and TRBJ2-7, with a tentative D call TRBD1 (6 bases). The CDR3 consists of 11 residues. Germline CDR1 and CDR2: LGHDT and YNNKEL (reference sequence). With 5 bases removed from V and 4 bases from J, the gap between germline ends came to 6 bases.

The chain carries TRBV6-5 and TRBJ2-7, with D possibly matching TRBD2 (6 bases). In germline, CDR1 is MNHEY, CDR2 SVGAGI. The CDR3 runs 14 residues. V shed 4 bases and J shed 6 bases, with 16 bases lying between them. The CDR3 sequence is CASSSRLVGGEQYF. The CDR3 nucleotides read TGTGCCAGCAGTTCCCGCTTAGTCGGGGGCGAGCAGTACTTC.

The rearrangement uses TRBV28 and TRBJ1-1; D perhaps matches TRBD1 (6 bases). Germline V gives CDR1 MDHEN, CDR2 SYDVKM. The CDR3 runs to 15 residues. V was shortened by 1 base and J by 6 bases, with 15 bases between the two germline ends. The CDR3 DNA sequence: TGTGCCAGCAGTTTATCGGTCAGGGGCGGCTCTGAAGCTTTCTTT. As protein: CASSLSVRGGSEAFF.

The sample holds a few counts of this clone. V usage is TRBV2 and J usage is TRBJ1-6; maybe TRBD1 (5 bases). With 6 bases removed from V and 0 bases from J, the gap between germline ends came to 12 bases. Germline loops: CDR1 SNHLY, CDR2 FYNNEI. The CDR3 has 16 amino acids. CDR3 in DNA: TGTGCCAGCAGCGCCCCGGGGGGCTCCTATAATTCACCCCTCCACTTT. Its protein product is CASSAPGGSYNSPLHF.

The V gene is TRBV6-5, the J gene TRBJ2-2; D remains ambiguous. V was clipped by 6 bases and J by 7 bases, with 12 bases between them. Germline V lookup: CDR1 MNHEY, CDR2 SVGAGI. The CDR3 has 13 amino acids. For the CDR3, the DNA is TGTGCCAGCAGACGTCTAGAATTCGGGGAGCTGTTTTTT. Translating it yields CASRRLEFGELFF.

The table lists this clone with a count of one. V gene TRBV14 combines with J gene TRBJ1-1; D may be TRBD1 (6 bases). CDR3 size: 14 residues. Between the trimmed V and J ends, which lost 3 bases and 11 bases, there was a span of 19 bases. Germline loops: CDR1 SGHDN, CDR2 FVKESK. For the CDR3, the DNA is TGTGCCAGCAGCCACGGGACAATTGTTAGTAGGGCTTTCTTT. Protein product: CASSHGTIVSRAFF.

The chain carries TRBV9 and TRBJ1-5; 8 nucleotides agree with TRBD1. CDR1 is SGDLS and CDR2 is YYNGEE in the germline V gene. The CDR3 runs 15 residues. V lost 3 bases, J lost 6 bases, and 8 bases stayed unmatched. The CDR3 loop reads CASSGDPTGVQPQHF. The CDR3 DNA sequence: TGTGCCAGCAGCGGAGACCCGACAGGGGTTCAGCCCCAGCATTTT.

The genes are TRBV28 and TRBJ2-1; TRBD2 matches at 8 bases. Per germline, CDR1 MDHEN and CDR2 SYDVKM. This CDR3 spans 16 amino acids. V dropped 5 bases and J dropped 0; count of bases not matched to a gene: 6. CDR3 region: CASSAAGGGSYNEQFF. The CDR3 DNA follows: TGTGCCAGCAGTGCGGCGGGGGGCGGCTCCTACAATGAGCAGTTCTTC.

DNA of the CDR3: TGTGCCAGCAGTTTGAGGATTACGAACACCGGGGAGCTGTTTTTT. As protein: CASSLRITNTGELFF. This chain joins TRBV28 and TRBJ2-2; no firm D call. The CDR3 totals 15 residues. V was clipped by 3 bases and J by 0 bases, with 8 bases between them. The germline V gene has CDR1 MDHEN and CDR2 SYDVKM.

The chain links TRBV5-1 to TRBJ2-2, with D unclear. V was cut by 4 bases and J by 6 bases, with 16 bases left in between. Germline CDR1 and CDR2: SGHRS and YFSETQ. The CDR3 sequence is 15 residues long. The CDR3: CASSRTRGDSGELFF. Written as DNA, the CDR3 is TGCGCCAGCAGCCGTACGAGAGGCGATTCCGGGGAGCTGTTTTTT.

The CDR3 DNA sequence: TGTGCCAGCAGTGGAGACAGGGGGTTGACGAACACTGAAGCTTTCTTT. It translates to CASSGDRGLTNTEAFF. The J gene is TRBJ1-1, the V gene TRBV25-1; 9 positions match TRBD1. J lost 1 base, V lost 4 bases, and 7 bases had no gene match. This CDR3 spans 16 amino acids. The germline V gene encodes CDR1 MGHDK and CDR2 SYGVNS.

The chain couples TRBV6-4 to TRBJ1-1; no clear D. The V end lost 4 bases, the J end lost 0 bases, and 6 bases lay between the germline ends. Germline CDR1 reads MRHNA; CDR2 reads SNTAGT. The CDR3 extends over 13 amino acids. In DNA form, the CDR3 reads TGTGCCAGCAGTGTCGAGGTGAACACTGAAGCTTTCTTT. Its translation: CASSVEVNTEAFF.

The V call is TRBV28, the J call TRBJ1-4; a possible D gene is TRBD1 (5 bases). From germline, CDR1 is MDHEN and CDR2 SYDVKM. Trimming took off 9 bases at V and 4 bases at J, with 9 bases between the two ends. The CDR3 is 12 amino acids. CDR3 loop: CASTGINEKLFF. DNA for the CDR3: TGTGCCAGTACAGGTATTAATGAAAAACTGTTTTTT.

This clone was recorded once. The rearrangement uses TRBV2 and TRBJ1-5, with D unresolved. The CDR3 runs to 17 residues. Germline loops: CDR1 SNHLY, CDR2 FYNNEI. V lost 0 bases, J lost 0 bases, and 12 bases lay in between. For the CDR3, the DNA is TGTGCCAGCAGTGAAGCGCTAGGAGTTAATAGCAATCAGCCCCAGCATTTT. The encoded protein is CASSEALGVNSNQPQHF.

V is TRBV21-1 and J is TRBJ2-7; the DNA was not used to check the table's D call, TRBD1. TRBV21-1 is a pseudogene segment. The CDR3 totals 14 residues. CDR3 protein: CASPKKTGDYEQYF. The CDR3 bases are TGTGCCAGCCCCAAGAAGACAGGAGACTACGAGCAGTACTTC.

Only a few counts were recorded for this clone. This chain connects TRBV7-8 to TRBJ2-7; TRBD2 matches 7 bases. The V gene's germline CDR1 is SGHVS and CDR2 FQNEAQ. With 5 bases clipped from V and 7 bases from J, the junction kept 14 bases outside the gene matches. This CDR3 contains 15 residues. CDR3 sequence (DNA): TGTGCCAGCAGCCTGACCGGGACTACCCTTATAGAGCAGTACTTC. It translates to CASSLTGTTLIEQYF. The full variable domain, its missing parts supplied by reference TRBV7-8 and TRBJ2-7, is GAGVSQSPRYKVAKRGQDVALRCDPISGHVSLFWYQQALGQGPEFLTYFQNEAQLDKSGLPSDRFFAERPEGSVSTLKIQRTQQEDSAVYLCASSLTGTTLIEQYFGPGTRLTVT.